These 3 T cell receptor beta chains were all obtained from the same sample, sequenced in a study of blood T cell repertoires in COVID-19. The method was immunoSEQ multiplex PCR; TCRdb's version includes in-frame clones alone and lacks a portion of them. The sample has a few hundred thousand clones; around 88% are singletons. Sequenced: peripheral blood. The receptors were gathered from an elderly man with acute or convalescent COVID-19.

V gene TRBV3-1 (or the pseudogene TRBV3-2) combines with J gene TRBJ1-3; D uncertain. The CDR3 covers 15 residues. V was shortened by 1 base and J by 11 bases, with 18 bases between the two germline ends. The germline V gene encodes CDR1 LGHDT and CDR2 YNNKEL (reference sequence). CDR3 residues: CASSQGVNREAAIYF. DNA for the CDR3: TGTGCCAGCAGCCAAGGAGTTAATCGGGAGGCGGCCATATATTTT.

The V and J genes are TRBV5-1 and TRBJ2-5; D is undetermined. The V gene lost 4 bases and the J gene lost 0 bases, with 10 bases spanning the gap. The CDR3 is made up of 14 amino acids. Germline CDR1 reads SGHRS; CDR2 reads YFSETQ. This chain's CDR3 is CASSRDNDQETQYF. CDR3 DNA sequence: TGCGCCAGCAGCCGCGACAATGACCAAGAGACCCAGTACTTC.

The chain carries TRBV5-6 and TRBJ2-7; 11 bases align to TRBD2. CDR1 SGHDT and CDR2 YYEEEE come from the germline V gene. V lost 1 base and J lost 5; bases outside the gene matches: 5. The length of the CDR3 is 15 residues. CDR3 in amino acids: CASSLYQLAGDEQYF. The CDR3 DNA sequence: TGTGCCAGCAGCTTGTATCAACTAGCGGGGGACGAGCAGTACTTC.